Shown below are 21 T cell receptor beta chains from a single sample sequenced in a study of blood T cells in healthy people across ages. Alongside a J-beta primer mix, a sample-barcoded 5' primer served in a second PCR lasting 7 to 11 cycles. TCRdb re-called the 5' RACE reads through MiXCR, storing one row per CDR3 protein. The table includes 700,000 to 850,000 distinct CDR3 sequences, roughly 35% detected once. Material for sequencing was blood. The receptors originated from a man younger than 30 in good health.

This clonotype was observed once. The junction departs from germline at one end; a sequencing error may be responsible. V is TRBV6-5 and J is TRBJ2-1, with D unresolved. This CDR3 has 12 amino acids. Germline V gene data show CDR1 as MNHEY and CDR2 as SVGAGI. Here the CDR3 DNA reads TGTGCCAACAGTTACAGAATGGATGAACAGTTCTTC. Protein sequence: CANSYRMDEQFF.

This chain uses TRBV5-1 with TRBJ1-1; the D is unclear. The ends were cut back, 2 bases at V and 4 bases at J, with 15 bases in the middle. CDR1 and CDR2 (germline): SGHRS, YFSETQ. This CDR3 is 15 amino acids long. The CDR3 bases are TGCGCCAGCAGCTTACGGGGAGGGTACCGCACTGAAGCTTTCTTT. It yields the protein CASSLRGGYRTEAFF.

The chain joins TRBV2 to TRBJ1-5; 8 bases map to TRBD1. V lost 6 bases, J lost 0 bases, and 1 base stayed unmatched. This CDR3 has 14 amino acids. Germline CDR1 is SNHLY and CDR2 is FYNNEI. The CDR3, as DNA: TGTGCCAGCAGGGGGACAGGTAGCAATCAGCCCCAGCATTTT. Protein: CASRGTGSNQPQHF.

V and J are TRBV12-3 or TRBV12-4 and TRBJ1-5; D is possibly TRBD1 (5 bases). Trimming stripped 2 bases from V and 15 bases from J, with 14 bases between. CDR3 length: 12 amino acids. The CDR3 DNA reads TGTGCCAGCAGTTTAAGGACGGGGCTCCGGCATTTT. This sequence encodes CASSLRTGLRHF.

Regarding this clonotype: A read error may be the cause here, since a much bigger clone is one base away. The genes are TRBV6-6 and TRBJ2-5; tentatively, D is TRBD1 or TRBD2 (5 bases each). Germline CDR1 MNHNY, CDR2 SVGAGI (reference sequence). The CDR3 is 17 residues long. The CDR3 DNA reads TGTGCCAGCAGTCACTCGAAAGGGACGTCGGGACAAGAGACCCAGTACTTC. Translation gives CASSHSKGTSGQETQYF.

Comment on this clonotype: A much larger clone sits a single nucleotide away, making a read error possible. The chain joins TRBV7-2 to TRBJ2-7; the D is unclear. The assigned J gene may be wrong: the sequence end matches TRBJ2-5 better. This CDR3 is built from 12 residues. The germline V gene has CDR1 SGHTA and CDR2 FQGNSA. The chain's CDR3 is CAGSAQSETQYF. In nucleotides, the CDR3 is TGTGCCGGCAGCGCCCAATCTGAGACCCAGTACTTC.

In this sample, this clonotype turned up many times. The chain employs TRBV16 and TRBJ2-5; D gene ambiguous. Germline CDR1 reads KGHSY; CDR2 reads FQNENV. The V and J ends lost 1 base and 4 bases respectively, with 4 bases between them. The CDR3 spans 12 residues. CDR3 sequence reads: CASSQFGETQYF. The CDR3 DNA reads as TGTGCCAGCAGCCAATTTGGAGAGACCCAGTACTTC.

The chain has TRBV11-2 and TRBJ1-1; D uncertain. The CDR3 consists of 15 residues. V dropped 0 bases and J dropped 5 bases, with 13 bases sitting between them. Germline-derived CDR1 and CDR2 are SGHAT and FQNNGV. The CDR3 sequence: CASSLDRAVGTEAFF. CDR3 nucleotides: TGTGCCAGCAGCTTAGATCGCGCGGTGGGGACTGAAGCTTTCTTT.

There are a few counts of this clonotype. This chain links TRBV24-1 with TRBJ2-2; 7 bases are a match to TRBD1. Trimming removed 3 bases from V and 4 bases from J; junction bases left unmatched: 7. This CDR3 is 16 amino acids long. Germline V CDR1 and CDR2: KGHDR, SFDVKD. CDR3 coding DNA: TGTGCCACCAGTGATCCCAAGACAGGGCCCACCGGGGAGCTGTTTTTT. Residues: CATSDPKTGPTGELFF.

In this sample, this clonotype turned up many times. This chain uses TRBV4-1 with TRBJ1-2; D might be TRBD1 (5 bases). This CDR3 has 15 residues. V was clipped by 3 bases and J by 4 bases, with 15 bases between them. Germline CDR1 MGHRA, CDR2 YSYEKL. The CDR3 sequence is CASSQLPGTGYGYTF. CDR3 coding DNA: TGCGCCAGCAGCCAGCTGCCCGGGACGGGCTATGGCTACACCTTC.

As to this clonotype: This clone may be a read error of a much larger clone one base away. V usage is TRBV20-1 and J usage is TRBJ1-6, with D possibly matching TRBD1 (5 bases). This CDR3 is built from 15 residues. The germline CDR1 and CDR2 sequences are DFQATT and SNEGSKA (reference sequence). The CDR3 reads CSARGGQGSNSPPHF. CDR3 bases: TGCAGTGCTAGGGGAGGGCAGGGATCCAATTCACCCCCCCACTTT.

The J gene is TRBJ1-5, the V gene TRBV4-1; D is ambiguous. Germline V lookup: CDR1 MGHRA, CDR2 YSYEKL. The CDR3 is 18 residues long. V gave up 4 bases and J gave up 0 bases, with 19 bases separating them. For the CDR3, the DNA is TGCGCCAGCAGCCCCCTCGTGGCAGGCCCTTCTAGCAATCAGCCCCAGCATTTT. Translation gives CASSPLVAGPSSNQPQHF.

The chain couples TRBV6-6 to TRBJ1-1; D gene uncertain. V lost 2 bases and J 3 bases, leaving 7 bases between the germline ends. The CDR3 is 13 residues long. From germline, CDR1 is MNHNY and CDR2 SVGAGI (reference sequence). CDR3 in DNA: TGTGCCAGCAGTTACGGGCAGTACACTGAAGCTTTCTTT. Amino acid sequence: CASSYGQYTEAFF.

The chain uses TRBV6-2 or TRBV6-3 and TRBJ2-1, with D perhaps assigned TRBD1 or TRBD2 (5 bases each). Trimming removed 9 bases at V and 13 bases at J, with 19 bases between. The germline gives CDR1 MNHEY, CDR2 SVGEGT. The CDR3 is 12 amino acids. CDR3 nucleotides: TGTGCCAGTAACCGGGACCACGAGACCCAGTTCTTC. Protein product: CASNRDHETQFF.

This clonotype has only a few counts. The chain combines TRBV12-3 or TRBV12-4 with TRBJ2-1; D is ambiguous. The J call may be mistaken, given a closer DNA end match to TRBJ2-7. The CDR3 covers 13 residues. The chain's CDR3 is CASSLSAHNEQYF. CDR3 nucleotides: TGTGCCAGCAGTTTAAGCGCCCACAATGAGCAGTACTTC.

V usage is TRBV10-3 and J usage is TRBJ1-2; tentative D call: TRBD1 (5 bases). This CDR3 is built from 16 residues. From germline, CDR1 is ENHRY and CDR2 SYGVKD. Trimming cost V 3 bases and J 3 bases, with 17 bases left between them. This CDR3 reads CAISDPDGGVYYGYTF. CDR3 nucleotides: TGTGCCATCAGTGACCCGGATGGGGGGGTTTACTATGGCTACACCTTC.

The chain carries TRBV21-1 and TRBJ1-1; no check of the table's D call, TRBD1, against the DNA was made. TRBV21-1 is a pseudogene locus. The CDR3 is made up of 15 amino acids. DNA of the CDR3: TGTGCCAGCAGCTCGAAGGGGGCGGTGAACACTGAAGCTTTCTTT. Translation: CASSSKGAVNTEAFF.

There are many counts of this clonotype. The rearrangement joins TRBV12-3 or TRBV12-4 to TRBJ1-2; D is ambiguous. This CDR3 spans 15 amino acids. V lost 6 bases, J lost 12 bases, and 26 bases lay in between. The CDR3 loop is CASSREEGLRLRDTF. Written as DNA, the CDR3 is TGTGCCAGCAGCCGGGAGGAGGGATTAAGGCTGCGGGACACCTTC.

V and J are TRBV20-1 and TRBJ2-3; perhaps TRBD1 as D (6 bases). The V gene's germline CDR1 is DFQATT and CDR2 SNEGSKA (reference sequence). V dropped 5 bases and J dropped 0 bases, with 18 bases sitting between them. This CDR3 region has 16 residues. Written as DNA, the CDR3 is TGCAGTGCTTTTGCCCTGGACAGCTCCAGCACAGATACGCAGTATTTT. Translating it yields CSAFALDSSSTDTQYF.

For the CDR3, the DNA is TGTGCCAGCAGTGAAGGAGCCGTGGTTACGCAGTATTTT. Translation gives CASSEGAVVTQYF. The chain employs TRBV2 and TRBJ2-3; D remains ambiguous. Germline V gives CDR1 SNHLY, CDR2 FYNNEI. Trimming removed 1 base from V and 8 bases from J, with 10 bases in between. The CDR3 runs 13 residues.

Remarks on this clonotype: With a much larger clone just one base away, this may be a read error. This chain connects TRBV9 to TRBJ2-5; D is unresolved. The V end lost 0 bases, the J end lost 2 bases, and 11 bases lay between the germline ends. Looked up from germline, CDR1 is SGDLS and CDR2 is YYNGEE. The CDR3 totals 15 residues. The CDR3, as DNA: TGTGCCAGCAGCGTAGTTGGCTATGGACAAGAGACCCAGTACTTC. Amino acid sequence: CASSVVGYGQETQYF.